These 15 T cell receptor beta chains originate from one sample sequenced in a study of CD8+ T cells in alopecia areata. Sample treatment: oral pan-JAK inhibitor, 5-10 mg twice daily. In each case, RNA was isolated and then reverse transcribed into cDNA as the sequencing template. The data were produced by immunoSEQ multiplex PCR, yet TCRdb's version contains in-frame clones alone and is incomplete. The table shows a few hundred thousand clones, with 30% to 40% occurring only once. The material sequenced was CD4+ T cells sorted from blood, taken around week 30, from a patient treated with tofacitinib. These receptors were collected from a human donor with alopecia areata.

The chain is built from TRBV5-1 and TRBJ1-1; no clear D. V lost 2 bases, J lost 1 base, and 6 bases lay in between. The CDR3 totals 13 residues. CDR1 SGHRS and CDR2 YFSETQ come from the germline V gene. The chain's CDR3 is CASSFEGNTEAFF. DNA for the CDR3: TGCGCCAGCAGCTTTGAGGGGAACACTGAAGCTTTCTTT.

The CDR3 loop is CAWSATMQGTEAFF. Here the CDR3 DNA reads TGTGCCTGGAGTGCCACCATGCAGGGGACTGAAGCTTTCTTT. The chain combines TRBV30 with TRBJ1-1, with D tentatively TRBD1 (6 bases). Germline CDR1 and CDR2: GTSNPN and SVGIG (reference sequence). The CDR3 is 14 residues long. Trimming shortened V by 1 base and J by 5 bases, and 14 bases separated the two germline ends. Full variable domain (missing parts from reference TRBV30 and TRBJ1-1): SQTIHQWPATLVQPVGSPLSLECTVEGTSNPNLYWYRQAAGRGLQLLFYSVGIGQISSEVPQNLSASRPQDRQFILSSKKLLLSDSGFYLCAWSATMQGTEAFFGQGTRLTVV.

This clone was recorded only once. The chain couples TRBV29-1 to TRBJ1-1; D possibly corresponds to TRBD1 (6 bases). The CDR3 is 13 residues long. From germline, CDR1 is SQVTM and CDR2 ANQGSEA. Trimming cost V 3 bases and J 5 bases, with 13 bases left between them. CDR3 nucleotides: TGCAGCGTTGATGCGGGGGCGAGGACTGAAGCTTTCTTT. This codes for CSVDAGARTEAFF.

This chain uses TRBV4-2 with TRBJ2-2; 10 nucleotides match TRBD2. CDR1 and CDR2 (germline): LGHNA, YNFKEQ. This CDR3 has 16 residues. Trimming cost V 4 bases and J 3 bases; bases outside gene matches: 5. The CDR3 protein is CASSRPAGGHTGELFF. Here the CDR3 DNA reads TGTGCCAGCAGCCGCCCAGCGGGGGGGCACACCGGGGAGCTGTTTTTT.

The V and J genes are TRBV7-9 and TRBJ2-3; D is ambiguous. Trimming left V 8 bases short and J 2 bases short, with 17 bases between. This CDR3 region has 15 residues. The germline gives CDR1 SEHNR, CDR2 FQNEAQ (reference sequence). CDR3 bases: TGTGCCAGCGGAATAGGAGCACATTTCACAGATACGCAGTATTTT. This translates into CASGIGAHFTDTQYF.

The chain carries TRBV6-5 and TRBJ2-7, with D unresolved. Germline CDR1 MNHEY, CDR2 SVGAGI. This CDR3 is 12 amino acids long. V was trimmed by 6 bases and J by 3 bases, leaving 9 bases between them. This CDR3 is CASRSTFYEQYF. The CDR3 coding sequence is TGTGCCAGCAGATCCACGTTCTACGAGCAGTACTTC.

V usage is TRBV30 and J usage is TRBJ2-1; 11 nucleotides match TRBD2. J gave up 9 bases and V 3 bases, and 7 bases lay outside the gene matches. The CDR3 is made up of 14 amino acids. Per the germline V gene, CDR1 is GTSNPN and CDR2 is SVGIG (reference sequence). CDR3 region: CAWRIAGGPGEQFF. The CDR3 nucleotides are TGTGCCTGGAGAATAGCGGGGGGGCCGGGTGAGCAGTTCTTC.

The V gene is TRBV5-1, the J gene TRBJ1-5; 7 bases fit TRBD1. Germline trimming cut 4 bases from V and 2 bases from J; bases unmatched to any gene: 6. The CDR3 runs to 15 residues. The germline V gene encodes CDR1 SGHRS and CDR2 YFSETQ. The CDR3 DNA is TGCGCCAGCAGCCATGAGGGGGCTGGCAATCAGCCCCAGCATTTT. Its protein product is CASSHEGAGNQPQHF.

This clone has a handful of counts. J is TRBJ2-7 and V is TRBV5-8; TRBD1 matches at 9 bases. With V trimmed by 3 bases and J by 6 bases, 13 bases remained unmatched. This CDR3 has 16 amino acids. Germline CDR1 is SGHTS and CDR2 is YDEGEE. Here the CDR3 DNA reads TGTGCCAGCAGCTCGCTTTTGGGACAGGGTTCGTTCGAGCAGTACTTC. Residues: CASSSLLGQGSFEQYF. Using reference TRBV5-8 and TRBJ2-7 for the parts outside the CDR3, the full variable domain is EAGVTQSPTHLIKTRGQQATLRCSPISGHTSVYWYQQALGLGLQFLLWYDEGEERNRGNFPPRFSGRQFPNYSSELNVNALELEDSALYLCASSSLLGQGSFEQYFGPGTRLTVT.

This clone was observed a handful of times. The CDR3 DNA reads TGTGCCAGCAGCTTAGTACAGGGAGATACGCAGTATTTT. The encoded protein is CASSLVQGDTQYF. The chain is built from TRBV7-2 and TRBJ2-3, with a weak D call TRBD1 (6 bases). This CDR3 comprises 13 residues. V lost 1 base, J lost 5 bases, and 7 bases lay in between. Germline CDR1 SGHTA, CDR2 FQGNSA.

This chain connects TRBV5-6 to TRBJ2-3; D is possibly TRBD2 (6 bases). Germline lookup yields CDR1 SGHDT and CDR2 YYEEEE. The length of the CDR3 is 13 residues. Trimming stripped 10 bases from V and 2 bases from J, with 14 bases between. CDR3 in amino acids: CAAGGRITDTQYF. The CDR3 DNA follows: TGTGCCGCCGGGGGACGGATCACAGATACGCAGTATTTT.

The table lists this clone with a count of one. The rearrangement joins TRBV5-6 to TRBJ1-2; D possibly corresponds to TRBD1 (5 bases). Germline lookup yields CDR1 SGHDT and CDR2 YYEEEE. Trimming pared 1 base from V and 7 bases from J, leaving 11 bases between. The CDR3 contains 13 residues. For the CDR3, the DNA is TGTGCCAGCAGCTTGATTTCAGGGTCTGGCTACACCTTC. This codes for CASSLISGSGYTF.

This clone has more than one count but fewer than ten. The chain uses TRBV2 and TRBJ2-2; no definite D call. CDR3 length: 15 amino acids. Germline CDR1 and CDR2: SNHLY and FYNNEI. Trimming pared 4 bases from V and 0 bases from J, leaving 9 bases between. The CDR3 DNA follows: TGTGCCAGCAGTGTTATAGCTGCGAACACCGGGGAGCTGTTTTTT. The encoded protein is CASSVIAANTGELFF. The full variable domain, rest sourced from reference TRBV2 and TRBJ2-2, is EPEVTQTPSHQVTQMGQEVILRCVPISNHLYFYWYRQILGQKVEFLVSFYNNEISEKSEIFDDQFSVERPDGSNFTLKIRSTKLEDSAMYFCASSVIAANTGELFFGEGSRLTVL.

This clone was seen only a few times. CDR3 bases: TGTGCCAGTAGTATTAGAGAGGAGACCCAGTACTTC. It translates to CASSIREETQYF. This chain uses TRBV19 with TRBJ2-5; D uncertain. The CDR3 is 12 residues long. Between the trimmed V and J ends, which lost 3 bases and 5 bases, there was a span of 7 bases. Looked up from germline, CDR1 is LNHDA and CDR2 is SQIVND (reference sequence).

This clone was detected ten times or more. The CDR3 region is CASSQVIGTEAFF. CDR3 DNA sequence: TGTGCCAGCAGCCAAGTCATCGGGACAGAAGCTTTCTTT. This rearrangement joins TRBV14 to TRBJ1-1; D is possibly TRBD1 (6 bases). V was cut by 1 base and J by 8 bases, with 11 bases left in between. Germline V lookup: CDR1 SGHDN, CDR2 FVKESK. The CDR3 length is 13 residues.